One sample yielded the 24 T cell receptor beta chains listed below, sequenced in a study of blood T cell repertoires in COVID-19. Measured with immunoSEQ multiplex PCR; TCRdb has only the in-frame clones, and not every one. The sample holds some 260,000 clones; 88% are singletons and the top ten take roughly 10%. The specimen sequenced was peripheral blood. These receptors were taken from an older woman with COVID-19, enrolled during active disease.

The DNA of the CDR3 is TGTGCCAGCTCCTTGGGGCTAGCGGGAGCCGAGCAGTACTTC. It specifies CASSLGLAGAEQYF. The genes are TRBV11-2 and TRBJ2-7, with 10 bases matching TRBD2. V shed 8 bases and J 6 bases; nucleotides not matched to a gene: 10. The CDR3 has 14 residues. Per the germline V gene, CDR1 is SGHAT and CDR2 is FQNNGV.

For the CDR3, the DNA is TGTGCCAGCAGCCAAAACGGACAGGGGTTCGATCAGCCCCAGCATTTT. It specifies CASSQNGQGFDQPQHF. The chain has TRBV3-1 (or the pseudogene TRBV3-2) and TRBJ1-5; 9 bases align to TRBD1. The germline V gene has CDR1 LGHDT and CDR2 YNNKEL (reference sequence). The CDR3 has 16 residues. J lost 5 bases, V lost 2 bases, and 7 bases had no gene match.

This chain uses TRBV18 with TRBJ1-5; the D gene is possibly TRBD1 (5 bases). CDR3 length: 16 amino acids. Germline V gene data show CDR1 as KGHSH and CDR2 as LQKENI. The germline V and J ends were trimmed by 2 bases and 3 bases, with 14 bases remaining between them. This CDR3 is CASSPGSGGVNQPQHF. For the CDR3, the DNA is TGTGCCAGCTCACCAGGATCCGGAGGGGTCAATCAGCCCCAGCATTTT.

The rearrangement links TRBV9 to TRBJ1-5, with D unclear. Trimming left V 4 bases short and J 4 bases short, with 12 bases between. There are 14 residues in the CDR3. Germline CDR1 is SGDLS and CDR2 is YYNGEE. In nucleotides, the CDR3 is TGTGCCAGCAGCCCCCAAGAGGGTAATCAGCCCCAGCATTTT. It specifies CASSPQEGNQPQHF.

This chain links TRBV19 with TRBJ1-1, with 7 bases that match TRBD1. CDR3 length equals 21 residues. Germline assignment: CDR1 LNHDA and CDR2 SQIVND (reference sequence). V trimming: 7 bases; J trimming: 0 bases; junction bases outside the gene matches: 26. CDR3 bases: TGTGCCAGTACTACAAGGGGGCCCGATTACAGGGATACGGAGTTGAACACTGAAGCTTTCTTT. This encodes CASTTRGPDYRDTELNTEAFF.

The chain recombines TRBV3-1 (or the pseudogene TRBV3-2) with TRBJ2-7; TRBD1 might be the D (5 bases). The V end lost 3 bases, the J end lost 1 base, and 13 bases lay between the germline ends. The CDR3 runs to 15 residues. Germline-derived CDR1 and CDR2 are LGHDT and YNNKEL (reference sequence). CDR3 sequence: CASSQENTGSYEQYF. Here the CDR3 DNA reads TGTGCCAGCAGCCAGGAGAATACAGGATCCTACGAGCAGTACTTC.

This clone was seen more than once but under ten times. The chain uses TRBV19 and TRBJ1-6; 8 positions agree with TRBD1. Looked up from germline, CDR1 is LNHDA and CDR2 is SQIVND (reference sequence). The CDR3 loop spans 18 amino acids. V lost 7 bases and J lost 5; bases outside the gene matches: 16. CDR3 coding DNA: TGTGCCAGTACCCCCCGAATGACGCAGGGGGCGAATAATTCACCCCTCCACTTT. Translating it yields CASTPRMTQGANNSPLHF.

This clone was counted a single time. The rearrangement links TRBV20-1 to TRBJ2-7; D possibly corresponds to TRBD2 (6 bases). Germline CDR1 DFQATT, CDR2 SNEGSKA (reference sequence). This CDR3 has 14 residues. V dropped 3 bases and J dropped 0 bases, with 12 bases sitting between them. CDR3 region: CSASWAGSSYEQYF. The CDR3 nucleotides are TGCAGTGCTAGTTGGGCGGGATCCTCCTACGAGCAGTACTTC.

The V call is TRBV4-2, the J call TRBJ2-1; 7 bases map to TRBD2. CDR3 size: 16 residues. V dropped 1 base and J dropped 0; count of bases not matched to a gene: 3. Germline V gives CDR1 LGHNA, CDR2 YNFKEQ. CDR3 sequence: CASSQGSGFSYNEQFF. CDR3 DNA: TGTGCCAGCAGCCAAGGTAGCGGGTTCTCCTACAATGAGCAGTTCTTC.

CDR3 bases: TGTGCCAGCAGCTTAGCGGGAGGGGGTGAGCAGTACTTC. Its translation is CASSLAGGGEQYF. The chain uses TRBV7-3 and TRBJ2-7; 9 nucleotides align to TRBD2. The J segment lost 7 bases and the V segment lost 2 bases, leaving 3 bases of the junction unmatched. This CDR3 is 13 amino acids long. In germline, CDR1 is SGHTA, CDR2 FQGTGA.

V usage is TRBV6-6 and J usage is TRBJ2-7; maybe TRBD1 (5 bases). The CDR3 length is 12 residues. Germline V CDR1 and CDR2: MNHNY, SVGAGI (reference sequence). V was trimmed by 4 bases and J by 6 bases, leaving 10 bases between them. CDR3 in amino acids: CASSSTGPEQYF. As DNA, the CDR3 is TGTGCCAGCAGTTCTACAGGACCCGAGCAGTACTTC.

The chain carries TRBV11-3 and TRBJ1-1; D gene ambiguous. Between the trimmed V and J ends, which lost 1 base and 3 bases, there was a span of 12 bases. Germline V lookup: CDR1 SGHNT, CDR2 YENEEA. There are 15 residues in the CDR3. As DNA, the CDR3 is TGTGCCAGCAGCTTAGCCCGAATAGCTGACACTGAAGCTTTCTTT. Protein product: CASSLARIADTEAFF.

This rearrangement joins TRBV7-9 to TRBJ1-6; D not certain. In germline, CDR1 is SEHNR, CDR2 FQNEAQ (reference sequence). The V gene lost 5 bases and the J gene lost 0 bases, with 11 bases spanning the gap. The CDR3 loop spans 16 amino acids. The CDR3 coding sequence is TGTGCCAGCAGCCACTACAGCGGCTCCTATAATTCACCCCTCCACTTT. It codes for CASSHYSGSYNSPLHF. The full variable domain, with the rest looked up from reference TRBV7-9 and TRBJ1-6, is DTGVSQNPRHKITKRGQNVTFRCDPISEHNRLYWYRQTLGQGPEFLTYFQNEAQLEKSRLLSDRFSAERPKGSFSTLEIQRTEQGDSAMYLCASSHYSGSYNSPLHFGNGTRLTVT.

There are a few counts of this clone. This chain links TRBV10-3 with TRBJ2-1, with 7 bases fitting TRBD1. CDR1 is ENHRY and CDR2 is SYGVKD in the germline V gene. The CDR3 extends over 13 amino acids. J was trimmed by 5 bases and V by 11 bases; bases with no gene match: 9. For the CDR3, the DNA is TGTGCCTCGTCGGGACAGATCCACAATGAGCAGTTCTTC. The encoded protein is CASSGQIHNEQFF.

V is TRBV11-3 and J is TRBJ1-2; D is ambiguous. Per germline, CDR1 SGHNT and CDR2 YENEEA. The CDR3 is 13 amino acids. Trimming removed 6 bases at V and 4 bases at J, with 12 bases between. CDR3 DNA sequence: TGTGCCAGCAGTCGGGGAGAGGGCTATGGCTACACCTTC. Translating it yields CASSRGEGYGYTF.

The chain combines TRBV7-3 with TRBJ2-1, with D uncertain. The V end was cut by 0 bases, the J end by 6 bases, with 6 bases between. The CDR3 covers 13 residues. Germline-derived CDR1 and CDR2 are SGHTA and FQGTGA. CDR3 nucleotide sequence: TGTGCCAGCAGCTTAACTAGCTTCAATGAGCAGTTCTTC. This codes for CASSLTSFNEQFF.

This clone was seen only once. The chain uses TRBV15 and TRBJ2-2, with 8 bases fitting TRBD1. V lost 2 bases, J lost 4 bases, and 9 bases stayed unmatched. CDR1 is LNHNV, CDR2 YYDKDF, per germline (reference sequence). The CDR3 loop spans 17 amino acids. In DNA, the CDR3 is TGTGCCACCAGCAGACGAGCCGGGACAGGCTTCACCGGGGAGCTGTTTTTT. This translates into CATSRRAGTGFTGELFF.

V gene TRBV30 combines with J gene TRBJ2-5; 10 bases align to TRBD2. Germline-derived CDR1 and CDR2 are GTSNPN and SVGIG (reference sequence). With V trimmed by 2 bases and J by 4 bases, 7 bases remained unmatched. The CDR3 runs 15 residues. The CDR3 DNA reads TGTGCCTGGAGTACCGGGACTAGCGACCGAGAGACCCAGTACTTC. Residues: CAWSTGTSDRETQYF.

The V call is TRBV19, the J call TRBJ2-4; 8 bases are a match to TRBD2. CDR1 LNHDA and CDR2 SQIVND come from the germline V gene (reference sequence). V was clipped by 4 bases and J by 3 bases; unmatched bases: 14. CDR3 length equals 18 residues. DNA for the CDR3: TGTGCCAGTAGTACTCGGGAGGTAACGGGAGGGGACAAAAACATTCAGTACTTC. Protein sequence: CASSTREVTGGDKNIQYF.

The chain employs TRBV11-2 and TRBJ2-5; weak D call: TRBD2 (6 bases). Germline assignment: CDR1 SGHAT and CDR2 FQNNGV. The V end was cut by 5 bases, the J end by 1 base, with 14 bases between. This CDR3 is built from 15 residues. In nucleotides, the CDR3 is TGTGCCAGCAGCGAAATATCGGGACTCCAAGAGACCCAGTACTTC. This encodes CASSEISGLQETQYF.

DNA for the CDR3: TGTGCCAGCAGCTCAGGGACAGGCTACAATGAGCAGTTCTTC. Translating gives CASSSGTGYNEQFF. This chain connects TRBV13 to TRBJ2-1; 8 bases are shared with TRBD1. CDR3 length: 14 residues. Germline loops: CDR1 PRHDT, CDR2 FYEKMQ (reference sequence). The junction had 2 bases not matched to a gene; V was cut back by 4 bases and J by 3 bases.

This CDR3 is CAWIAGVPGELFF. CDR3 nucleotides: TGTGCCTGGATTGCCGGGGTCCCCGGGGAGCTGTTTTTT. This chain links TRBV30 with TRBJ2-2, with D possibly TRBD2 on 5 matching bases. V gave up 4 bases and J gave up 6 bases, with 12 bases separating them. The germline CDR1 and CDR2 sequences are GTSNPN and SVGIG (reference sequence). CDR3 length: 13 residues.

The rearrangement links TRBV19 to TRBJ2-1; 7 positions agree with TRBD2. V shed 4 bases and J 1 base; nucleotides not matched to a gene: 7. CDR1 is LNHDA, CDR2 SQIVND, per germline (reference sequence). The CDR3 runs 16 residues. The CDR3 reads CASSTRWGGSYNEQFF. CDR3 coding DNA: TGTGCCAGTAGTACCCGGTGGGGAGGGTCCTACAATGAGCAGTTCTTC.

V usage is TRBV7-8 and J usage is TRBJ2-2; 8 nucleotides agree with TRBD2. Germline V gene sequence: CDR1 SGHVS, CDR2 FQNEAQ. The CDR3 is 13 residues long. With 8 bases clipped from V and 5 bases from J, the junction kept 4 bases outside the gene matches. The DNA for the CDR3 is TGTGCCAGCGGCGGGGGGATTACCGGGGAGCTGTTTTTT. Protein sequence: CASGGGITGELFF.